A single sample gave rise to the 29 T cell receptor beta chains below, sequenced in a study of response to subunit inactivated influenza vaccine. Each CDR3 protein gets one entry after TCRdb re-called the RT-PCR reads with MiXCR. The top ten hold roughly 10% of the sample, which has about 800,000 distinct CDR3 sequences, around 20% seen once. The sample in question was PBMCs from blood, obtained 4 to 6 days after vaccination. These receptors were taken from a man in his fifties or sixties who received an inactivated influenza vaccine.

This clonotype has a count of ten or more. The V gene is TRBV20-1, the J gene TRBJ2-5, with TRBD1 identical over 9 bases. The CDR3 sequence is 14 residues long. Germline V gives CDR1 DFQATT, CDR2 SNEGSKA (reference sequence). V gave up 6 bases and J gave up 6 bases; unmatched junction bases: 11. The CDR3 sequence is CSATRNRGLQTQYF. As DNA, the CDR3 is TGCAGTGCCACACGGAACAGGGGGCTACAGACCCAGTACTTC.

This clonotype showed up just a few times. The genes are TRBV20-1 and TRBJ2-3; possibly TRBD1 for D (8 bases). Trimming took 4 bases from V and 2 from J, leaving 16 bases between them. The CDR3 sequence is 15 residues long. Germline V lookup: CDR1 DFQATT, CDR2 SNEGSKA (reference sequence). This CDR3 reads CSANTGGAITDTQYF. The CDR3 DNA reads TGCAGTGCTAATACAGGGGGGGCTATCACAGATACGCAGTATTTT.

The V gene is TRBV25-1, the J gene TRBJ1-2; TRBD1 might be the D (6 bases). In germline, CDR1 is MGHDK, CDR2 SYGVNS. Trimming cost V 4 bases and J 4 bases, with 16 bases left between them. The CDR3 loop spans 15 amino acids. The CDR3 loop is CASSAGGWTGYGYTF. In DNA, the CDR3 is TGTGCCAGCAGTGCTGGGGGCTGGACGGGCTATGGCTACACCTTC.

The CDR3 here is CASSPGTSGRWRNNEQFF. In nucleotides, the CDR3 is TGTGCCAGCAGTCCTGGGACTAGCGGCCGGTGGCGTAACAATGAGCAGTTCTTC. The V gene is TRBV6-2 or TRBV6-3, the J gene TRBJ2-1; 11 bases are a match to TRBD2. J was trimmed by 5 bases and V by 5 bases; bases with no gene match: 14. Germline lookup yields CDR1 MNHEY and CDR2 SVGEGT. The CDR3 is 18 residues long.

The table lists this clonotype with a few counts. This chain joins TRBV11-2 and TRBJ1-1; D is perhaps TRBD1 (6 bases). CDR1 is SGHAT and CDR2 is FQNNGV in the germline V gene. The CDR3 spans 14 residues. Trimming stripped 1 base from V and 7 bases from J, with 13 bases between. This CDR3 reads CASSLAGEFVEAFF. CDR3 nucleotides: TGTGCCAGCAGCTTAGCAGGGGAGTTTGTTGAAGCTTTCTTT.

This clonotype was recorded at least ten times. The chain recombines TRBV11-2 with TRBJ2-1, with 8 bases aligning to TRBD2. With 6 bases clipped from V and 7 bases from J, the junction kept 11 bases outside the gene matches. CDR3 size: 15 residues. Germline V gene sequence: CDR1 SGHAT, CDR2 FQNNGV. This chain's CDR3 is CASRKPGGRGNEQFF. In nucleotides, the CDR3 is TGTGCCAGCAGGAAGCCGGGGGGGCGAGGAAATGAGCAGTTCTTC.

This clonotype has only a few counts. The chain links TRBV12-3 or TRBV12-4 to TRBJ1-3, with D unclear. V shed 2 bases and J shed 6 bases, with 11 bases lying between them. The CDR3 loop spans 14 amino acids. CDR3 bases: TGTGCCAGCAGTTTAACAGACACCATAAACACCATATATTTT. The encoded protein is CASSLTDTINTIYF.

The chain recombines TRBV20-1 with TRBJ2-3; 8 nucleotides match TRBD1. Germline V lookup: CDR1 DFQATT, CDR2 SNEGSKA (reference sequence). The CDR3 runs 14 residues. Trimming at V came to 6 bases and at J to 2 bases, leaving 7 bases not matched to a gene. The CDR3 DNA sequence: TGCAGTGCAAACAGGGGGGACATCACAGATACGCAGTATTTT. Translating it yields CSANRGDITDTQYF.

This clonotype was counted only a few times. The CDR3 region is CASSPGQGSAQYF. The CDR3 nucleotides read TGTGCCAGCAGTCCAGGACAGGGGTCGGCCCAGTACTTC. The rearrangement uses TRBV12-3 or TRBV12-4 and TRBJ2-5; TRBD1 matches 9 bases. J lost 9 bases, V lost 5 bases, and 7 bases had no gene match. This CDR3 is built from 13 residues.

This clonotype was found a few times. V usage is TRBV2 and J usage is TRBJ2-7; 7 bases are shared with TRBD1. The CDR3 has 13 amino acids. The V gene's germline CDR1 is SNHLY and CDR2 FYNNEI. The junction had 7 bases not matched to a gene; V was cut back by 5 bases and J by 6 bases. CDR3 region: CASSIDRAAEQYF. The CDR3, as DNA: TGTGCCAGCAGTATTGACAGGGCGGCCGAGCAGTACTTC. Drawing the rest from reference TRBV2 and TRBJ2-7, the complete variable domain is EPEVTQTPSHQVTQMGQEVILRCVPISNHLYFYWYRQILGQKVEFLVSFYNNEISEKSEIFDDQFSVERPDGSNFTLKIRSTKLEDSAMYFCASSIDRAAEQYFGPGTRLTVT.

This clonotype has just one count. The chain combines TRBV20-1 with TRBJ2-7; tentatively, D is TRBD1 (7 bases). The V gene's germline CDR1 is DFQATT and CDR2 SNEGSKA (reference sequence). The CDR3 is 16 amino acids. Deletions cut 2 bases from V and 3 bases from J, with 20 bases between. The DNA of the CDR3 is TGCAGTGCTAGACCCGGGGCCAGGGGGGTTCTCTACGAGCAGTACTTC. Its protein product is CSARPGARGVLYEQYF.

This clonotype was observed a handful of times. The chain joins TRBV27 to TRBJ1-5, with D hard to call. Trimming left V 3 bases short and J 3 bases short, with 12 bases between. Germline V gives CDR1 MNHEY, CDR2 SMNVEV (reference sequence). The CDR3 spans 15 residues. CDR3 nucleotide sequence: TGTGCCAGCAGTTTCGTGAGTACTTCCAATCAGCCCCAGCATTTT. Its protein product is CASSFVSTSNQPQHF.

The chain links TRBV7-9 to TRBJ2-7; perhaps D is TRBD1 or TRBD2 (5 bases each). The ends were cut back, 5 bases at V and 4 bases at J, with 18 bases in the middle. This CDR3 region has 15 residues. From germline, CDR1 is SEHNR and CDR2 FQNEAQ (reference sequence). The CDR3 region has the DNA TGTGCCAGCAGCCCCCGGGACGGGACCCCATACGAGCAGTACTTC. Protein: CASSPRDGTPYEQYF.

The chain recombines TRBV15 with TRBJ2-4, with a tentative D call TRBD1 (5 bases). The CDR3 has 18 amino acids. The V gene lost 4 bases and the J gene lost 0 bases, with 19 bases spanning the gap. Germline values: CDR1 LNHNV, CDR2 YYDKDF (reference sequence). The CDR3 nucleotides are TGTGCCACCAGCATTCAGGGTTTTCTAACCACAGCCAAAAACATTCAGTACTTC. Translation gives CATSIQGFLTTAKNIQYF.

This clonotype was counted a few times. The chain carries TRBV12-3 or TRBV12-4 and TRBJ2-5, with 10 nucleotides matching TRBD1. Trimming cost V 5 bases and J 5 bases; bases outside gene matches: 11. This CDR3 has 16 amino acids. The CDR3 region has the DNA TGTGCCAGCAGTGATCTCCGGGACAGGGGATTGGAGACCCAGTACTTC. This translates into CASSDLRDRGLETQYF.

Comments on this clonotype: A much larger clone differs by one base, so this may be a read error. The chain links TRBV12-3 or TRBV12-4 to TRBJ1-2; 7 bases are shared with TRBD1. J gave up 5 bases and V 5 bases, and 2 bases lay outside the gene matches. The CDR3 extends over 12 amino acids. CDR3: CASSKTGYGYTF. The CDR3 DNA follows: TGTGCCAGCAGTAAGACAGGGTATGGCTACACCTTC.

The table lists this clonotype with a few counts. The CDR3 loop is CASSPRDRANHEQYF. The CDR3 nucleotides are TGTGCCAGCTCACCCCGGGACAGAGCTAACCACGAGCAGTACTTC. The chain is built from TRBV18 and TRBJ2-7; 7 nucleotides match TRBD1. The CDR3 loop spans 15 amino acids. J was trimmed by 5 bases and V by 3 bases; bases with no gene match: 10. Germline-derived CDR1 and CDR2 are KGHSH and LQKENI.

The table lists this clonotype with a few counts. The chain joins TRBV20-1 to TRBJ2-1, with 7 bases that match TRBD2. V trimming: 0 bases; J trimming: 2 bases; junction bases outside the gene matches: 4. Germline CDR1 is DFQATT and CDR2 is SNEGSKA (reference sequence). The CDR3 covers 15 residues. The CDR3 bases are TGCAGTGCTAGAGATATAGCGGGTGCCTACAATGAGCAGTTCTTC. Encoded protein: CSARDIAGAYNEQFF.

This clonotype was counted a few times. This chain connects TRBV24-1 to TRBJ2-3, with 8 positions matching TRBD1. This CDR3 region has 18 residues. CDR1 KGHDR and CDR2 SFDVKD come from the germline V gene. V lost 4 bases, J lost 3 bases, and 14 bases stayed unmatched. The CDR3 reads CATSDPSGRGLATDTQYF. The CDR3 coding sequence is TGTGCCACCAGTGACCCCTCAGGCAGGGGGCTCGCAACAGATACGCAGTATTTT.

This sequence joins TRBV10-3 and TRBJ2-4; D possibly matches TRBD1 or TRBD2 (5 bases each). The CDR3 is 11 residues long. Deletions cut 9 bases from V and 7 bases from J, with 10 bases between. CDR1 and CDR2 (germline): ENHRY, SYGVKD. The CDR3 coding sequence is TGTGCCATTGGGGACCTGAACATTCAGTACTTC. Protein: CAIGDLNIQYF.

This clonotype was observed at least ten times. The chain couples TRBV4-3 to TRBJ2-1; 9 bases are a match to TRBD2. Germline lookup yields CDR1 LGHNA and CDR2 YSLEER. The CDR3 spans 15 residues. The V and J ends lost 5 bases and 7 bases, in that order; junction bases with no gene match: 9. CDR3 region: CASSTQGLAGNEQFF. In nucleotides, the CDR3 is TGCGCCAGCAGCACACAGGGACTAGCTGGGAATGAGCAGTTCTTC.

The chain carries TRBV6-5 and TRBJ2-1, with D hard to call. The CDR3 spans 15 residues. Germline loops: CDR1 MNHEY, CDR2 SVGAGI. Trimming stripped 3 bases from V and 1 base from J, with 10 bases between. CDR3 in amino acids: CASSYIPSSYNEQFF. DNA of the CDR3: TGTGCCAGCAGTTATATCCCCTCATCCTACAATGAGCAGTTCTTC.

This clonotype was picked up a small number of times. The rearrangement uses TRBV20-1 and TRBJ2-3; 9 nucleotides agree with TRBD1. V lost 3 bases, J lost 5 bases, and 0 bases stayed unmatched. Per the germline V gene, CDR1 is DFQATT and CDR2 is SNEGSKA (reference sequence). This CDR3 has 12 residues. CDR3: CSARTGGDTQYF. The CDR3 nucleotides read TGCAGTGCTAGGACAGGGGGAGATACGCAGTATTTT.

The chain carries TRBV9 and TRBJ2-3; either TRBD1 or TRBD2 may supply D (5 bases each). With 3 bases removed from V and 5 bases from J, the gap between germline ends came to 16 bases. The CDR3 contains 15 residues. Germline V lookup: CDR1 SGDLS, CDR2 YYNGEE. The CDR3 loop is CASSATGTAGDTQYF. The CDR3 DNA sequence: TGTGCCAGCAGCGCCACCGGGACGGCGGGAGATACGCAGTATTTT.

This clonotype was observed a handful of times. The rearrangement links TRBV7-9 to TRBJ2-1, with D hard to call. The V end was cut by 1 base, the J end by 5 bases, with 15 bases between. The CDR3 spans 16 residues. Looked up from germline, CDR1 is SEHNR and CDR2 is FQNEAQ (reference sequence). CDR3 sequence: CASSLGRVTQDNEQFF. CDR3 nucleotides: TGTGCCAGCAGCTTAGGTCGGGTTACCCAAGACAATGAGCAGTTCTTC.

In its sample, this clonotype was seen many times. The chain has TRBV4-3 and TRBJ1-4, with TRBD1 matching 7 bases. In germline, CDR1 is LGHNA, CDR2 YSLEER. The CDR3 sequence is 16 residues long. Trimming cost V 0 bases and J 8 bases; bases outside gene matches: 9. In nucleotides, the CDR3 is TGCGCCAGCAGCCAAGATCTACCAGGGGGTATCGAAAAACTGTTTTTT. Translation gives CASSQDLPGGIEKLFF.

This rearrangement joins TRBV11-2 to TRBJ2-5, with D maybe TRBD1 (6 bases). The CDR3 is 16 amino acids. V lost 5 bases and J 5 bases, leaving 21 bases between the germline ends. Germline lookup yields CDR1 SGHAT and CDR2 FQNNGV. CDR3 nucleotides: TGTGCCAGCAGCCCCCCCCAGGGGCCCGTGGGGGAGACCCAGTACTTC. As protein: CASSPPQGPVGETQYF.

J is TRBJ2-7 and V is TRBV5-6, with D unclear. V lost 0 bases, J lost 2 bases, and 6 bases lay in between. Germline V CDR1 and CDR2: SGHDT, YYEEEE. The CDR3 has 13 residues. CDR3 residues: CASSLAIPYEQYF. The CDR3 region has the DNA TGTGCCAGCAGCTTGGCAATTCCCTACGAGCAGTACTTC.

This clonotype has a count of ten or more. The V gene is TRBV7-8, the J gene TRBJ2-5; D perhaps matches TRBD2 (5 bases). V lost 5 bases and J lost 5, with 21 bases in between. The CDR3 spans 16 residues. Germline CDR1 is SGHVS and CDR2 is FQNEAQ. CDR3 DNA sequence: TGTGCCAGCAGCACCCGAGCGGAGATGATGGTGGAGACCCAGTACTTC. As protein: CASSTRAEMMVETQYF.